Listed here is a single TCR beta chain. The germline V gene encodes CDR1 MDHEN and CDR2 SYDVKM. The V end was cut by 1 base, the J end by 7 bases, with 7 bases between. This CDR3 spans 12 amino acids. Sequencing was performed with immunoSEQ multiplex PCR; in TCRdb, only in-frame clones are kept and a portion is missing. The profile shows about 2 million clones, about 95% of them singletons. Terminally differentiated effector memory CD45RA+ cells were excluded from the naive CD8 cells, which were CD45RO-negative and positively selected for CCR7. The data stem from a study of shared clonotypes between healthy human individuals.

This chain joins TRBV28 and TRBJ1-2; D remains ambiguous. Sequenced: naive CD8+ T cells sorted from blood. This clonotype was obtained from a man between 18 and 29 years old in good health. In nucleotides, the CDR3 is TGTGCCAGCAGTTTATTGGCGGGTGGCTACACCTTC. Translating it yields CASSLLAGGYTF.